The 29 T cell receptor beta chains reported below all come from one sample, sequenced in a study of cytomegalovirus exposure and HLA in healthy donors. The PCR had 60 Vbeta and 13 Jbeta primers. Profiled with immunoSEQ multiplex PCR; TCRdb holds only in-frame clones, not every one. The sample consists of about 180,000 clones, around 80% of them appearing once. Sequencing used PBMCs. The receptors stem from a middle-aged man in good health and CMV-seronegative.

A note on this clone: The sample carries other DNA sequences with the same CDR3. The V call is TRBV18, the J call TRBJ2-1; 11 bases line up with TRBD2. Germline trimming cut 3 bases from V and 5 bases from J; bases unmatched to any gene: 3. The CDR3 runs to 15 residues. CDR1 is KGHSH, CDR2 LQKENI, per germline. The CDR3 is CASSPLAGGNNEQFF. The CDR3, as DNA: TGTGCCAGCTCACCTCTAGCGGGAGGTAACAATGAGCAGTTCTTC.

J is TRBJ1-2 and V is TRBV19; tentatively, D is TRBD1 (5 bases). Deletions cut 8 bases from V and 7 bases from J, with 14 bases between. Germline CDR1 reads LNHDA; CDR2 reads SQIVND (reference sequence). The CDR3 contains 12 residues. The CDR3 DNA reads TGTGCCAGTTCCCAGGGAACACGTGGCTACACCTTC. Encoded protein: CASSQGTRGYTF.

The rearrangement joins TRBV7-2 to TRBJ1-1; no firm D call. The germline V gene has CDR1 SGHTA and CDR2 FQGNSA. The CDR3 has 16 residues. Trimming took off 1 base at V and 5 bases at J, with 17 bases between the two ends. CDR3 in amino acids: CASSLGPYVSRTEAFF. In nucleotides, the CDR3 is TGTGCCAGCAGCTTAGGACCGTACGTTTCGAGGACTGAAGCTTTCTTT.

The V gene is TRBV6-5, the J gene TRBJ2-6; the D is unclear. CDR3 length equals 15 residues. The germline V gene encodes CDR1 MNHEY and CDR2 SVGAGI. Trimming cost V 6 bases and J 0 bases, with 9 bases left between them. CDR3 sequence reads: CASSQPGSGANVLTF. As DNA, the CDR3 is TGTGCCAGCAGCCAACCAGGCTCTGGGGCCAACGTCCTGACTTTC.

CDR3 residues: CASSTSLSTNEKLFF. CDR3 in DNA: TGTGCCAGCAGCACCTCCCTATCAACTAATGAAAAACTGTTTTTT. The J gene is TRBJ1-4, the V gene TRBV4-2; no clear D gene. CDR1 is LGHNA and CDR2 is YNFKEQ in the germline V gene. The V end was cut by 5 bases, the J end by 0 bases, with 10 bases between. This CDR3 is built from 15 residues.

The chain uses TRBV7-9 and TRBJ2-5, with 9 bases aligning to TRBD1. Germline CDR1 is SEHNR and CDR2 is FQNEAQ (reference sequence). V lost 6 bases and J lost 4; bases outside the gene matches: 6. This CDR3 is 14 amino acids long. The CDR3 DNA reads as TGTGCCAGCAGGGGGACAGGGAGAGGAGAGACCCAGTACTTC. It yields the protein CASRGTGRGETQYF.

In its sample, this clone was seen a few times. The V and J genes are TRBV6-1 and TRBJ1-5; 8 bases fit TRBD1. The CDR3 totals 15 residues. Germline V gene lookup returns CDR1 MNHNS and CDR2 SASEGT. V lost 6 bases, J lost 1 base, and 5 bases stayed unmatched. CDR3 residues: CASRRAGGSNQPQHF. The CDR3 region has the DNA TGTGCCAGCAGACGAGCAGGGGGCAGCAATCAGCCCCAGCATTTT.

This chain links TRBV7-9 with TRBJ1-2; tentative D call: TRBD1 (5 bases). The V end lost 2 bases, the J end lost 2 bases, and 12 bases lay between the germline ends. This CDR3 has 15 residues. CDR1 SEHNR and CDR2 FQNEAQ come from the germline V gene (reference sequence). The CDR3 spells CASSLRLAGNYGYTF. DNA for the CDR3: TGTGCCAGCAGCTTAAGGTTGGCAGGGAACTATGGCTACACCTTC. Based on the CDR3 plus reference TRBV7-9 and TRBJ1-2, the full variable domain is DTGVSQNPRHKITKRGQNVTFRCDPISEHNRLYWYRQTLGQGPEFLTYFQNEAQLEKSRLLSDRFSAERPKGSFSTLEIQRTEQGDSAMYLCASSLRLAGNYGYTFGSGTRLTVV.

V gene TRBV29-1 combines with J gene TRBJ2-1, with TRBD1 identical over 10 bases. The CDR3 extends over 14 amino acids. The V and J ends lost 4 bases and 0 bases, in that order; junction bases with no gene match: 0. CDR1 is SQVTM and CDR2 is ANQGSEA in the germline V gene. For the CDR3, the DNA is TGCAGCGTTGGGGACAGGGGCTCCTACAATGAGCAGTTCTTC. Translated, it gives CSVGDRGSYNEQFF.

J is TRBJ2-3 and V is TRBV9; 10 nucleotides align to TRBD1. Germline assignment: CDR1 SGDLS and CDR2 YYNGEE. The CDR3 has 16 residues. V dropped 3 bases and J dropped 5; count of bases not matched to a gene: 9. DNA of the CDR3: TGTGCCAGCAGCGACCCGGGACAGGGGTTAAGAGATACGCAGTATTTT. Its protein product is CASSDPGQGLRDTQYF.

This clone was seen only a few times. The rearrangement joins TRBV4-3 to TRBJ2-1; 13 bases match TRBD2. Germline V gene lookup returns CDR1 LGHNA and CDR2 YSLEER. The trim removed 4 bases at V and 8 bases at J, leaving 11 bases unmatched. This CDR3 is 17 amino acids long. This chain's CDR3 is CASSPTPRTSGSYEQFF. The CDR3 bases are TGCGCCAGCAGCCCCACCCCTCGGACTAGCGGGAGCTATGAGCAGTTCTTC.

The rearrangement joins TRBV7-2 to TRBJ2-7, with D perhaps TRBD2 (5 bases). V lost 1 base to trimming and J lost 2 bases, with 18 bases between them. The germline CDR1 and CDR2 sequences are SGHTA and FQGNSA. CDR3 length: 17 amino acids. This CDR3 reads CASSLVADWTGTYEQYF. The CDR3 coding sequence is TGTGCCAGCAGCTTAGTCGCCGACTGGACGGGGACCTACGAGCAGTACTTC.

J is TRBJ1-2 and V is TRBV11-1, with 7 nucleotides matching TRBD1. CDR3 size: 15 residues. Trimming at V came to 4 bases and at J to 3 bases, leaving 8 bases not matched to a gene. Germline CDR1 SGHAT, CDR2 FQDESV (reference sequence). The DNA for the CDR3 is TGTGCCAGCAGCTCGATTGACAGGGCATACTATGGCTACACCTTC. This encodes CASSSIDRAYYGYTF.

The chain recombines TRBV6-5 with TRBJ1-2, with 8 bases lining up with TRBD1. J was trimmed by 8 bases and V by 6 bases; bases with no gene match: 11. The CDR3 sequence is 14 residues long. Germline V lookup: CDR1 MNHEY, CDR2 SVGAGI. The CDR3 here is CASRPDRDPAGYTF. CDR3 nucleotides: TGTGCCAGCAGGCCGGACAGGGACCCTGCCGGCTACACCTTC.

The rearrangement uses TRBV7-3 and TRBJ2-3, with 8 bases matching TRBD1. CDR3 length: 16 residues. Trimming cost V 4 bases and J 1 base; bases outside gene matches: 7. CDR1 SGHTA and CDR2 FQGTGA come from the germline V gene. CDR3 sequence (DNA): TGTGCCAGCAGCTCGCACCCGGGACAGGGCACAGATACGCAGTATTTT. Its protein is CASSSHPGQGTDTQYF.

The chain recombines TRBV19 with TRBJ1-2; unclear D gene. CDR1 and CDR2 (germline): LNHDA, SQIVND (reference sequence). This CDR3 comprises 14 residues. V lost 3 bases and J lost 3, with 11 bases in between. The CDR3 DNA reads TGTGCCAGTAGTATTTATGGCGGCGACTATGGCTACACCTTC. Its protein is CASSIYGGDYGYTF.

This rearrangement joins TRBV11-3 to TRBJ2-2, with D possibly TRBD2 on 6 matching bases. V shed 4 bases and J shed 8 bases, with 17 bases lying between them. The CDR3 is made up of 15 amino acids. Germline V CDR1 and CDR2: SGHNT, YENEEA. The CDR3 reads CASSSGGWQTGELFF. The CDR3 region has the DNA TGTGCCAGCAGCTCAGGAGGGTGGCAGACGGGGGAGCTGTTTTTT.

This chain joins TRBV6-6 and TRBJ2-7; 7 nucleotides agree with TRBD1. Germline trimming cut 6 bases from V and 6 bases from J; bases unmatched to any gene: 8. The germline V gene has CDR1 MNHNY and CDR2 SVGAGI (reference sequence). There are 13 residues in the CDR3. The CDR3 DNA is TGTGCCAGCAGAACCGGACAGGCTCTCGAGCAGTACTTC. Amino acid sequence: CASRTGQALEQYF.

The chain has TRBV6-5 and TRBJ1-1; D is possibly TRBD1 (6 bases). Trimming removed 6 bases from V and 7 bases from J, with 15 bases in between. The CDR3 extends over 13 amino acids. Germline lookup yields CDR1 MNHEY and CDR2 SVGAGI. The CDR3 sequence: CASSPRQGLEAFF. CDR3 nucleotides: TGTGCCAGCAGCCCGAGGCAGGGGCTTGAAGCTTTCTTT.

This rearrangement joins TRBV30 to TRBJ1-2; possible D gene TRBD1, 5 bases. The CDR3 covers 13 residues. CDR1 and CDR2 from the germline V gene are GTSNPN and SVGIG (reference sequence). V lost 3 bases, J lost 6 bases, and 14 bases lay in between. The CDR3 region has the DNA TGTGCCTGGAGAGGATGGGAGGGACATGGCTACACCTTC. Residues: CAWRGWEGHGYTF. Based on the CDR3 plus reference TRBV30 and TRBJ1-2, the full variable domain is SQTIHQWPATLVQPVGSPLSLECTVEGTSNPNLYWYRQAAGRGLQLLFYSVGIGQISSEVPQNLSASRPQDRQFILSSKKLLLSDSGFYLCAWRGWEGHGYTFGSGTRLTVV.

CDR3: CASSPLAPHEQFF. The DNA for the CDR3 is TGTGCCAGCAGCCCCTTGGCCCCACATGAGCAGTTCTTC. This rearrangement joins TRBV28 to TRBJ2-1; D remains ambiguous. The V gene's germline CDR1 is MDHEN and CDR2 SYDVKM. This CDR3 is built from 13 residues. V gave up 6 bases and J gave up 8 bases, with 14 bases separating them. Using reference TRBV28 and TRBJ2-1 for the parts outside the CDR3, the full variable domain is DVKVTQSSRYLVKRTGEKVFLECVQDMDHENMFWYRQDPGLGLRLIYFSYDVKMKEKGDIPEGYSVSREKKERFSLILESASTNQTSMYLCASSPLAPHEQFFGPGTRLTVL.

V gene TRBV7-2 combines with J gene TRBJ2-6; D gene uncertain. V lost 2 bases, J lost 0 bases, and 5 bases lay in between. The CDR3 has 15 residues. The germline V gene has CDR1 SGHTA and CDR2 FQGNSA. In DNA form, the CDR3 reads TGTGCCAGCAGCTTAACTGGCTCTGGGGCCAACGTCCTGACTTTC. Translated, it gives CASSLTGSGANVLTF. The entire variable domain, with the rest obtained from reference TRBV7-2 and TRBJ2-6, is as follows: GAGVSQSPSNKVTEKGKDVELRCDPISGHTALYWYRQSLGQGLEFLIYFQGNSAPDKSGLPSDRFSAERTGGSVSTLTIQRTQQEDSAVYLCASSLTGSGANVLTFGAGSRLTVL.

The chain couples TRBV2 to TRBJ2-1, with D perhaps matching TRBD2 (6 bases). Germline V gene data show CDR1 as SNHLY and CDR2 as FYNNEI. The CDR3 length is 13 residues. V dropped 8 bases and J dropped 6 bases, with 14 bases sitting between them. The CDR3 region has the DNA TGTGCCAGCGGGGCTTGGGGGGTCAATGAGCAGTTCTTC. It encodes CASGAWGVNEQFF.

This clone has just a few counts. The CDR3 loop is CASSHTDNEKLFF. The CDR3 DNA reads as TGTGCCAGCAGCCATACTGATAATGAAAAACTGTTTTTT. The chain is built from TRBV5-6 and TRBJ1-4, with D uncertain. CDR1 and CDR2 (germline): SGHDT, YYEEEE. The V end lost 4 bases, the J end lost 4 bases, and 8 bases lay between the germline ends. This CDR3 has 13 amino acids.

J is TRBJ2-7 and V is TRBV19; 10 bases agree with TRBD1. Unmatched junction bases numbered 18, after V lost 11 bases and J lost 5 bases. There are 16 residues in the CDR3. Per germline, CDR1 LNHDA and CDR2 SQIVND (reference sequence). DNA of the CDR3: TGTGCCTCAACCAGGGACCCGGGACAGGGGAAAAACGAGCAGTACTTC. It encodes CASTRDPGQGKNEQYF.

This chain connects TRBV19 to TRBJ1-2; the match to TRBD1 covers 7 bases. The CDR3 length is 14 residues. After removal of 6 bases from V and 3 bases from J, the junction contained 7 bases not matched to a gene. Germline V CDR1 and CDR2: LNHDA, SQIVND (reference sequence). CDR3 sequence reads: CASREQGIHYGYTF. In DNA, the CDR3 is TGTGCCAGTAGGGAACAGGGGATCCACTATGGCTACACCTTC. The whole variable domain, remainder taken from reference TRBV19 and TRBJ1-2, is DGGITQSPKYLFRKEGQNVTLSCEQNLNHDAMYWYRQDPGQGLRLIYYSQIVNDFQKGDIAEGYSVSREKKESFPLTVTSAQKNPTAFYLCASREQGIHYGYTFGSGTRLTVV.

In this sample, this clone turned up a few times. CDR3 in DNA: TGTGCCAGCTCACCTGCTGGACAGTCACTCTACGAGCAGTACTTC. Its protein is CASSPAGQSLYEQYF. This chain joins TRBV18 and TRBJ2-7; D might be TRBD1 (6 bases). Germline values: CDR1 KGHSH, CDR2 LQKENI. This CDR3 region has 15 residues. V lost 3 bases, J lost 3 bases, and 15 bases lay in between.

CDR3 bases: TGTGCCACCAGCAGCCCTCTGGGGACAGCCTACGAGCAGTACTTC. This encodes CATSSPLGTAYEQYF. This chain uses TRBV15 with TRBJ2-7, with 7 bases matching TRBD1. Germline assignment: CDR1 LNHNV and CDR2 YYDKDF (reference sequence). The J segment lost 2 bases and the V segment lost 3 bases, leaving 7 bases of the junction unmatched. This CDR3 comprises 15 residues.

The V call is TRBV18, the J call TRBJ1-1, with D possibly TRBD1 on 5 matching bases. The CDR3 spans 14 residues. Germline values: CDR1 KGHSH, CDR2 LQKENI. The germline V and J ends were trimmed by 5 bases and 1 base, with 11 bases remaining between them. Here the CDR3 reads CASSGRGKNTEAFF. As DNA, the CDR3 is TGTGCCAGCTCAGGCCGGGGGAAGAACACTGAAGCTTTCTTT.